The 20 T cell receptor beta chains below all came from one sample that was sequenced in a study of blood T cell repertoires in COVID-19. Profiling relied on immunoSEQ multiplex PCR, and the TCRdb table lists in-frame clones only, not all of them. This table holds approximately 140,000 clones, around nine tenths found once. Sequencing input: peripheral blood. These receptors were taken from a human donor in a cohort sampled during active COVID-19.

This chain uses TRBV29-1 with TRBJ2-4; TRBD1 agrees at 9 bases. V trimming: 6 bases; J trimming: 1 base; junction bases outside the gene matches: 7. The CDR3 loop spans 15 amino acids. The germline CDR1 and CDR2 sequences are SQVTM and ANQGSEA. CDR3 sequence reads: CSVDLQGAAKNIQYF. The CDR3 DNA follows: TGCAGCGTGGACCTACAGGGGGCGGCCAAAAACATTCAGTACTTC.

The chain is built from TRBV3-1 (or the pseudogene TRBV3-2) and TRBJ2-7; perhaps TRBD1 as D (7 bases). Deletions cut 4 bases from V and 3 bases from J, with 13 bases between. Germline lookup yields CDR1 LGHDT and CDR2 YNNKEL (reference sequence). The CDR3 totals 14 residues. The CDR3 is CASSPSGGNYEQYF. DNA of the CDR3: TGTGCCAGCAGCCCCTCAGGGGGGAACTACGAGCAGTACTTC.

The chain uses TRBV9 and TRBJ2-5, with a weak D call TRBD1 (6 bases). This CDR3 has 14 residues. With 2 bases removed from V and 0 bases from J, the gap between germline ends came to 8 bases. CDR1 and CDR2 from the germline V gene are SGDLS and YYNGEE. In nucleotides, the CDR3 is TGTGCCAGCAGCGTCGGGACATACCAAGAGACCCAGTACTTC. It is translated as CASSVGTYQETQYF.

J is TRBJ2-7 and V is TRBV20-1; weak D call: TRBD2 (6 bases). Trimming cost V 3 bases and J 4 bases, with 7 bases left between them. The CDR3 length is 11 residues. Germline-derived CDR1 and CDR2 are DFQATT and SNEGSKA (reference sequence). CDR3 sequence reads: CSASAGYEQYF. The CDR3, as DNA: TGCAGTGCTAGCGCGGGATACGAGCAGTACTTC.

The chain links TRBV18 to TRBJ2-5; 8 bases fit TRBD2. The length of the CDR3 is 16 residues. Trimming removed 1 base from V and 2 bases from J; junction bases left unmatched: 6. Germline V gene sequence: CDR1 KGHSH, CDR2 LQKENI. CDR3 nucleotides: TGTGCCAGCTCACCACAAATCCCTAGCGGGCAAGAGACCCAGTACTTC. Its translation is CASSPQIPSGQETQYF.

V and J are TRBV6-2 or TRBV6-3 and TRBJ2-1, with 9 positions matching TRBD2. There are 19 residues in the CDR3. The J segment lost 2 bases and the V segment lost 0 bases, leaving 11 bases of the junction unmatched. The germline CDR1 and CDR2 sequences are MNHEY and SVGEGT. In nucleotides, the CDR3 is TGTGCCAGCAGTTACTCAGGAGGGCTCCTAGCGGGACCCTACAATGAGCAGTTCTTC. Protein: CASSYSGGLLAGPYNEQFF.

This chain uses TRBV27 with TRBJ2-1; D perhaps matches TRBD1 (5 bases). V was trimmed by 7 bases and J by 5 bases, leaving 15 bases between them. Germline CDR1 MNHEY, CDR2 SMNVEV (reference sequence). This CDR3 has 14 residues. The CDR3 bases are TGTGCCAGCAATCGGGCCAGGGCTCACAATGAGCAGTTCTTC. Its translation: CASNRARAHNEQFF.

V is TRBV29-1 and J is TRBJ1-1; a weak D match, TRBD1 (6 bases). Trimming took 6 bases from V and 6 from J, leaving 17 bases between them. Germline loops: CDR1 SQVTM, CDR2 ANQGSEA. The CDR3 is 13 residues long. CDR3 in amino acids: CSVDRRRRAEAFF. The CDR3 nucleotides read TGCAGCGTCGACAGGAGGAGAAGGGCTGAAGCTTTCTTT.

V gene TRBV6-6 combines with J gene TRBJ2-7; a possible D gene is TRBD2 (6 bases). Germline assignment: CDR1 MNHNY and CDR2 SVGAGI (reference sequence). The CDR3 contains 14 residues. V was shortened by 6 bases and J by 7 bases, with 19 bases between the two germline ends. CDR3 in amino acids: CASSLSLNGGEQYF. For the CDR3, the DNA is TGTGCCAGCAGCCTATCCCTAAACGGGGGAGAGCAGTACTTC.

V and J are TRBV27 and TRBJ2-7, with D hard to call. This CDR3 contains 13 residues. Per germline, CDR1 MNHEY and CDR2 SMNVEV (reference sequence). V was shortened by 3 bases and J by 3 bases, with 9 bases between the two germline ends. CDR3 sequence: CASSLSQHYEQYF. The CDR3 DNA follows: TGTGCCAGCAGTTTGTCACAACACTACGAGCAGTACTTC.

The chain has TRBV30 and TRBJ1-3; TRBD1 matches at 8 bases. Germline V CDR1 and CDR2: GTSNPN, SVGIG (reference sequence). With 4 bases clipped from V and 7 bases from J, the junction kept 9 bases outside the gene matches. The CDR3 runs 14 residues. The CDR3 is CAWTGTGAWNTIYF. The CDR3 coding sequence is TGTGCCTGGACGGGGACAGGAGCTTGGAACACCATATATTTT.

Here the CDR3 DNA reads TGTGCCAGCAGTTTCAACCGGGACAGGGATGGCTACACCTTC. It encodes CASSFNRDRDGYTF. V gene TRBV6-5 combines with J gene TRBJ1-2, with 9 bases that match TRBD1. The CDR3 extends over 14 amino acids. After removal of 4 bases from V and 6 bases from J, the junction contained 6 bases not matched to a gene. CDR1 and CDR2 (germline): MNHEY, SVGAGI.

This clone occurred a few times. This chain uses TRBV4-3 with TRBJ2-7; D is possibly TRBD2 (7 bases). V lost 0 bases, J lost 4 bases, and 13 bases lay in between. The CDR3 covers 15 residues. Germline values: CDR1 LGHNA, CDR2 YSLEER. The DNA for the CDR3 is TGCGCCAGCAGCCAAGAGGGGGGGCTGGGGTACGAGCAGTACTTC. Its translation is CASSQEGGLGYEQYF.

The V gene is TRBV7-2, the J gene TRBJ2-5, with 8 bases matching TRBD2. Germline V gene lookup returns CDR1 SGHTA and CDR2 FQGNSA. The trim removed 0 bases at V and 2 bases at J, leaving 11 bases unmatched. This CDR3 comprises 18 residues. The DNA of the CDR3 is TGTGCCAGCAGCTTAGCGTCAGGCGGGGGGTACGATCAAGAGACCCAGTACTTC. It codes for CASSLASGGGYDQETQYF.

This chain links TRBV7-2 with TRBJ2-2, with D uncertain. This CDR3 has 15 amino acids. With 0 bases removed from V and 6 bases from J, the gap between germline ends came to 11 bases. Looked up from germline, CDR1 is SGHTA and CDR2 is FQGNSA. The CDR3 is CASSLASVVAGELFF. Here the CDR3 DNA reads TGTGCCAGCAGCTTAGCCAGCGTAGTCGCCGGGGAGCTGTTTTTT. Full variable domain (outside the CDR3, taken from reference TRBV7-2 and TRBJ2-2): GAGVSQSPSNKVTEKGKDVELRCDPISGHTALYWYRQSLGQGLEFLIYFQGNSAPDKSGLPSDRFSAERTGGSVSTLTIQRTQQEDSAVYLCASSLASVVAGELFFGEGSRLTVL.

CDR3 amino acids: CASSTGQGARETQYF. Written as DNA, the CDR3 is TGTGCCAGCAGCACCGGACAGGGGGCGCGTGAGACCCAGTACTTC. The rearrangement links TRBV7-2 to TRBJ2-5, with 11 bases matching TRBD1. The germline gives CDR1 SGHTA, CDR2 FQGNSA. Trimming took 5 bases from V and 5 from J; bases not matched to a gene: 7. This CDR3 spans 15 amino acids.

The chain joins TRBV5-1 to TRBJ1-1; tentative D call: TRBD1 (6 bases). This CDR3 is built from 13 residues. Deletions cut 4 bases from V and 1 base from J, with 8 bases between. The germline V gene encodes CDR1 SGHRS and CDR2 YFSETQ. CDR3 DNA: TGCGCCAGCAGCCGGACAGCGAACACTGAAGCTTTCTTT. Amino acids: CASSRTANTEAFF.

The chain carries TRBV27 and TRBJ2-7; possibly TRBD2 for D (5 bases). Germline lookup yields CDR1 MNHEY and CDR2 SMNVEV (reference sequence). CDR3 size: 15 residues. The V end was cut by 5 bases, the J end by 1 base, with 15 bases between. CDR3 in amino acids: CASSLSTGVSYEQYF. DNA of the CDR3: TGTGCCAGCAGTCTCTCTACCGGGGTTTCCTACGAGCAGTACTTC.

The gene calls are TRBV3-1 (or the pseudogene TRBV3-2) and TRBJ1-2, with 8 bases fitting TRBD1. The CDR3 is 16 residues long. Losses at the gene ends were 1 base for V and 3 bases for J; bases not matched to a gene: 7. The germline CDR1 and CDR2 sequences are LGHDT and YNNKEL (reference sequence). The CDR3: CASSQVGTGGYYGYTF. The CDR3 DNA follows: TGTGCCAGCAGCCAAGTTGGTACAGGGGGATACTATGGCTACACCTTC.

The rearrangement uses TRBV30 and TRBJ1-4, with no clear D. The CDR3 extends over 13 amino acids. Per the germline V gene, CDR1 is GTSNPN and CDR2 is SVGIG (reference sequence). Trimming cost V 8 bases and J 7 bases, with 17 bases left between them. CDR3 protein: CASLTAVGEKLFF. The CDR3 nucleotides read TGTGCCAGCCTAACAGCCGTGGGTGAAAAACTGTTTTTT.